The 16 T cell receptor beta chains below all came from one sample that was sequenced in a study of cytomegalovirus exposure and HLA in healthy donors. Primers included in the PCR were 60 Vbeta and 13 Jbeta primers. Profiling relied on immunoSEQ multiplex PCR, and the TCRdb table lists in-frame clones only, not all of them. The data contain roughly 100,000 clones, roughly 78% of them singletons. The sequenced material came from PBMCs. Receptors originate from a woman in her forties in good health and CMV-seronegative.

This clone was seen a few times. The chain carries TRBV18 and TRBJ1-1; D is unclear. This CDR3 spans 16 amino acids. The germline V gene encodes CDR1 KGHSH and CDR2 LQKENI. V was clipped by 3 bases and J by 1 base, with 15 bases between them. DNA of the CDR3: TGTGCCAGCTCACCGCGAACCTCTAAAAAGAACACTGAAGCTTTCTTT. It yields the protein CASSPRTSKKNTEAFF.

The chain carries TRBV10-3 and TRBJ1-5; 8 bases are shared with TRBD1. Looked up from germline, CDR1 is ENHRY and CDR2 is SYGVKD. V shed 6 bases, J shed 6 bases, and the junction held 7 bases outside the gene matches. The CDR3 runs to 14 residues. CDR3 nucleotides: TGTGCCATCAGCACTGACAGGGGCATTCAGCCCCAGCATTTT. Amino acid sequence: CAISTDRGIQPQHF.

CDR3 protein: CASSWGTSGYTDTQYF. The CDR3 DNA sequence: TGCGCCAGCAGCTGGGGGACTAGCGGGTACACAGATACGCAGTATTTT. The V and J genes are TRBV5-1 and TRBJ2-3; 12 bases match TRBD2. This CDR3 is 16 amino acids long. Germline V CDR1 and CDR2: SGHRS, YFSETQ. V trimming: 3 bases; J trimming: 2 bases; junction bases outside the gene matches: 4.

This clone was observed a single time. The chain combines TRBV27 with TRBJ2-7; perhaps TRBD1 as D (5 bases). The germline CDR1 and CDR2 sequences are MNHEY and SMNVEV (reference sequence). Trimming took off 3 bases at V and 4 bases at J, with 7 bases between the two ends. The CDR3 runs 12 residues. This CDR3 is CASSLQGYEQYF. CDR3 DNA sequence: TGTGCCAGCAGTTTGCAGGGATACGAGCAGTACTTC.

J is TRBJ2-5 and V is TRBV7-2, with D tentatively TRBD2 (9 bases). The DNA end is more similar to TRBJ2-7, so the J call may be wrong. The CDR3 loop spans 16 amino acids. Per the germline V gene, CDR1 is SGHTA and CDR2 is FQGNSA. CDR3 protein: CASSPDRASGTYEQYF. The CDR3 DNA reads TGTGCCAGCAGCCCGGACAGGGCTAGCGGGACCTACGAGCAGTACTTC.

The chain is built from TRBV7-2 and TRBJ1-5; D is undetermined. V dropped 5 bases and J dropped 6 bases, with 11 bases sitting between them. The CDR3 loop spans 13 amino acids. Germline assignment: CDR1 SGHTA and CDR2 FQGNSA. Here the CDR3 reads CASSRKTGQPQHF. CDR3 sequence (DNA): TGTGCCAGCAGCCGTAAGACTGGTCAGCCCCAGCATTTT.

The genes are TRBV28 and TRBJ1-6, with D perhaps matching TRBD1 (5 bases). V lost 6 bases and J 7 bases, leaving 13 bases between the germline ends. The CDR3 runs to 14 residues. Germline V CDR1 and CDR2: MDHEN, SYDVKM. The CDR3 protein is CASSTGTRNSPLHF. The CDR3 nucleotides read TGTGCCAGCAGCACCGGGACTCGAAATTCACCCCTCCACTTT.

The rearrangement uses TRBV4-1 and TRBJ1-6; D unclear. V lost 0 bases to trimming and J lost 6 bases, with 12 bases between them. Germline assignment: CDR1 MGHRA and CDR2 YSYEKL. This CDR3 has 16 amino acids. CDR3 residues: CASSQDQKRSNSPLHF. The DNA of the CDR3 is TGCGCCAGCAGCCAAGATCAAAAGAGGTCTAATTCACCCCTCCACTTT.

This chain uses TRBV28 with TRBJ2-1, with 13 bases that match TRBD2. V shed 6 bases, J shed 8 bases, and the junction held 7 bases outside the gene matches. The CDR3 spans 15 residues. Per the germline V gene, CDR1 is MDHEN and CDR2 is SYDVKM. For the CDR3, the DNA is TGTGCCAGCAGCCCCGGGACTAGCGGGACTTATGAGCAGTTCTTC. Amino acids: CASSPGTSGTYEQFF. The whole variable domain, remainder taken from reference TRBV28 and TRBJ2-1, is DVKVTQSSRYLVKRTGEKVFLECVQDMDHENMFWYRQDPGLGLRLIYFSYDVKMKEKGDIPEGYSVSREKKERFSLILESASTNQTSMYLCASSPGTSGTYEQFFGPGTRLTVL.

The chain has TRBV7-8 and TRBJ2-7; 7 bases are shared with TRBD1. The germline CDR1 and CDR2 sequences are SGHVS and FQNEAQ. Trimming took 1 base from V and 2 from J; bases not matched to a gene: 5. CDR3 length: 15 amino acids. CDR3 region: CASSLGTGNTYEQYF. The CDR3 region has the DNA TGTGCCAGCAGCTTAGGGACAGGAAATACCTACGAGCAGTACTTC.

This chain connects TRBV5-1 to TRBJ2-7; 10 bases agree with TRBD2. J was trimmed by 2 bases and V by 2 bases; bases with no gene match: 1. Germline V gives CDR1 SGHRS, CDR2 YFSETQ. CDR3 length: 14 amino acids. The CDR3, as DNA: TGCGCCAGCAGCTTAGCGGGAGGGGCCTACGAGCAGTACTTC. It is translated as CASSLAGGAYEQYF.

The rearrangement joins TRBV27 to TRBJ1-1; D gene uncertain. V was clipped by 5 bases and J by 1 base, with 14 bases between them. The CDR3 covers 15 residues. CDR1 is MNHEY, CDR2 SMNVEV, per germline (reference sequence). The CDR3 DNA reads as TGTGCCAGCAGTCCCTTATTCGTACAGAACACTGAAGCTTTCTTT. This codes for CASSPLFVQNTEAFF.

The chain is built from TRBV18 and TRBJ2-2, with D perhaps TRBD2 (5 bases). The V and J ends lost 4 bases and 7 bases respectively, with 10 bases between them. Looked up from germline, CDR1 is KGHSH and CDR2 is LQKENI. The CDR3 totals 13 residues. In nucleotides, the CDR3 is TGTGCCAGCTCACTGAGGGCCGACGGGGAGCTGTTTTTT. It codes for CASSLRADGELFF.

This clone has just a few counts. V gene TRBV27 combines with J gene TRBJ1-5, with D maybe TRBD1 (6 bases). The ends were cut back, 8 bases at V and 6 bases at J, with 14 bases in the middle. Germline V gives CDR1 MNHEY, CDR2 SMNVEV (reference sequence). The CDR3 has 13 residues. CDR3: CASGLGGGQPQHF. DNA for the CDR3: TGTGCCAGCGGATTAGGGGGGGGTCAGCCCCAGCATTTT.

V is TRBV6-1 and J is TRBJ1-3; D remains unclear. Germline V lookup: CDR1 MNHNS, CDR2 SASEGT. This CDR3 contains 15 residues. V was shortened by 5 bases and J by 9 bases, with 20 bases between the two germline ends. In DNA, the CDR3 is TGTGCCAGCAGTTCCCCCGGTACCCTAACTAGCACCATATATTTT. This sequence encodes CASSSPGTLTSTIYF.

The chain recombines TRBV20-1 with TRBJ2-1, with no clear D. Trimming took 6 bases from V and 9 from J, leaving 9 bases between them. Germline CDR1 and CDR2: DFQATT and SNEGSKA (reference sequence). The CDR3 loop spans 10 amino acids. CDR3 protein: CSAPRVEQFF. DNA of the CDR3: TGCAGTGCCCCACGGGTTGAGCAGTTCTTC.